This T cell receptor beta chain was sequenced during a study of regulatory T cells in long-lasting Graves disease. V was shortened by 2 bases and J by 2 bases, with 10 bases between the two germline ends. CDR1 is MNHEY, CDR2 SVGEGT, per germline. CDR3 length: 14 residues. Study results and limitations: For persistent Graves' patients, TCR diversity was lower than for newly diagnosed ones. Peripheral blood, not thyroid tissue, was the sole material studied.

Noted time point: newly diagnosed GD, antithyroid drugs for less than 3 months. RNA from PBMCs was the source of the TCR library. This clonotype was detected many times. As yet, its antigen is unknown. With iRepertoire HTBI primers and Arm-PCR of CDR3 regions, TCR beta libraries were built. TCRdb reprocessed the multiplex PCR reads via MiXCR and lists one record per CDR3 protein. This table holds 360,000 or so distinct CDR3 sequences, about 11% found once. The same sample was also used in a study of T cells in Graves' hyperthyroidism and ophthalmopathy. That study adds: Newly diagnosed hyperthyroidism, duration under 2 months, in patients aged 18 to 65. The diagnoses drew upon clinical symptoms, serum thyroxine and TRAb, thyroid ultrasound and orbital computed tomography.

Source: peripheral blood mononuclear cells (PBMCs), taken at new diagnosis, from a patient treated with antithyroid drugs. This chain links TRBV6-2 or TRBV6-3 with TRBJ2-7, with D possibly matching TRBD2 (7 bases). The sequence derives from a young woman with Graves disease. CDR3 DNA: TGTGCCAGCAGTTACGGGAGGGGGACCTACGAGCAGTACTTC. This translates into CASSYGRGTYEQYF.